This TCR beta chain was observed in a study of T cell repertoires in cytomegalovirus infection. Study outcomes and limitations: Carriage of CMV together with the relevant HLA was identifiable through cumulative public TCR beta family frequency.

With regard to this clonotype: Its antigen is still unknown.

The CDR3 runs to 15 residues. The V segment lost 6 bases and the J segment 12 bases; nucleotides outside the gene matches: 13. From germline, CDR1 is MDHEN and CDR2 SYDVKM. TCRdb re-analysed the reads in MiXCR, keeping a single row per CDR3 protein. Here the sample spans roughly 500,000 distinct CDR3 sequences, about 33% being singletons. Sequencing used cultured PBMCs, obtained from culture after CMV antigen stimulation. This TCR derives from a human donor in good health (CMV status not recorded). Some clones in this sample may be carry-over from other donors' samples. The rearrangement joins TRBV28 to TRBJ2-1; 11 nucleotides agree with TRBD2. The CDR3 region has the DNA TGTGCCAGCAGCCAACCGGGACTAGCGGAATTTGTGCAGTTCTTC. Translation: CASSQPGLAEFVQFF.